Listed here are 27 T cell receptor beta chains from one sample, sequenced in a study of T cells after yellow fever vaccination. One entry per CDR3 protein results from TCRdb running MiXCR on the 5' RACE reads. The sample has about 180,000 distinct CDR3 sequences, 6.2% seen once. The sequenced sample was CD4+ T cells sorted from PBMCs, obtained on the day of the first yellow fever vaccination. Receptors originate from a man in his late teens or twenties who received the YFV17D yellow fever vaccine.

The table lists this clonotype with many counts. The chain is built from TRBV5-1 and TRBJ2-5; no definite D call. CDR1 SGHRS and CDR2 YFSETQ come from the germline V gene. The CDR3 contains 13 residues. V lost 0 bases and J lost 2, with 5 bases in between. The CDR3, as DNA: TGCGCCAGCAGCTTGGACGGACAAGAGACCCAGTACTTC. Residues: CASSLDGQETQYF. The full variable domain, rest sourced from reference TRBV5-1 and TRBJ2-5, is KAGVTQTPRYLIKTRGQQVTLSCSPISGHRSVSWYQQTPGQGLQFLFEYFSETQRNKGNFPGRFSGRQFSNSRSEMNVSTLELGDSALYLCASSLDGQETQYFGPGTRLLVL.

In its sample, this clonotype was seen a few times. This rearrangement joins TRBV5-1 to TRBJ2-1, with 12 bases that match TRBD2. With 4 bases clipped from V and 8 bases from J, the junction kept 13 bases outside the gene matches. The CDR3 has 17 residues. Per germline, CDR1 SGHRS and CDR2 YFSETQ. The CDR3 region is CASSQPYRTSGADEQFF. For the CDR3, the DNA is TGCGCCAGCAGCCAACCCTATAGGACTAGCGGGGCCGATGAGCAGTTCTTC. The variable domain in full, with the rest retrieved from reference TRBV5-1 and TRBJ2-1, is KAGVTQTPRYLIKTRGQQVTLSCSPISGHRSVSWYQQTPGQGLQFLFEYFSETQRNKGNFPGRFSGRQFSNSRSEMNVSTLELGDSALYLCASSQPYRTSGADEQFFGPGTRLTVL.

CDR3 amino acids: CASSEDRETQYF. In nucleotides, the CDR3 is TGTGCCAGCAGTGAAGACCGGGAGACCCAGTACTTC. J is TRBJ2-5 and V is TRBV25-1; D is undetermined. V was trimmed by 2 bases and J by 5 bases, leaving 6 bases between them. The CDR3 consists of 12 residues. Germline CDR1 and CDR2: MGHDK and SYGVNS.

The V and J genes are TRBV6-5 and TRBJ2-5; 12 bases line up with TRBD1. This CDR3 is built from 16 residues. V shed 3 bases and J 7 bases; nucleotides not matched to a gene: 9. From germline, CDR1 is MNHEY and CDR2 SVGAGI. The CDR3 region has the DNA TGTGCCAGCAGTTATTCCGGGACAGGGGGCGTAGGGACCCAGTACTTC. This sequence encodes CASSYSGTGGVGTQYF.

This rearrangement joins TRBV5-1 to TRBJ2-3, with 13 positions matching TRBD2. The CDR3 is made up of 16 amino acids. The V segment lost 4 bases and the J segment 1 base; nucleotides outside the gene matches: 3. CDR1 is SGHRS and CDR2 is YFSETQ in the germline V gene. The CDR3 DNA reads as TGCGCCAGCAGCCCAACTAGCGGGGGGGGCACAGATACGCAGTATTTT. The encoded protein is CASSPTSGGGTDTQYF.

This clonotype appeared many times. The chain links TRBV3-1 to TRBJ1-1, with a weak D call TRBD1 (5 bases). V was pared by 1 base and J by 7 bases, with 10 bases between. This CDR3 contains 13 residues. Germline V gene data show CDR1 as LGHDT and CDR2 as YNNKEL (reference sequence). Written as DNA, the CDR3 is TGTGCCAGCAGCCAAGCACGTGGGGGTGAAGCTTTCTTT. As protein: CASSQARGGEAFF.

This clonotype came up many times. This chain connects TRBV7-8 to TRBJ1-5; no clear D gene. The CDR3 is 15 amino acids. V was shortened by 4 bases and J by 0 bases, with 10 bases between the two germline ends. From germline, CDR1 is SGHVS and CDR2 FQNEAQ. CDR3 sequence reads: CASSSSVGSNQPQHF. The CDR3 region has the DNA TGTGCCAGCAGCTCCTCCGTCGGTAGCAATCAGCCCCAGCATTTT.

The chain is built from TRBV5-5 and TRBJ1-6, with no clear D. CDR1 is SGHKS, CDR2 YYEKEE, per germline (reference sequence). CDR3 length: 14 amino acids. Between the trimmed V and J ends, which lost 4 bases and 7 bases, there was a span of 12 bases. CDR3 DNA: TGTGCCAGCAGCCACCCGGTGAGCAATTCACCCCTCCACTTT. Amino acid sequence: CASSHPVSNSPLHF.

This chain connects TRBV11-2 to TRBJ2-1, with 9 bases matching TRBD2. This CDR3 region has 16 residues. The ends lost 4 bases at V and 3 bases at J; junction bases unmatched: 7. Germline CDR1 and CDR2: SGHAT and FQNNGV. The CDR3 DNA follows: TGTGCCAGCAGCTCCGTAGCGGGGGCCTACTACAATGAGCAGTTCTTC. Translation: CASSSVAGAYYNEQFF.

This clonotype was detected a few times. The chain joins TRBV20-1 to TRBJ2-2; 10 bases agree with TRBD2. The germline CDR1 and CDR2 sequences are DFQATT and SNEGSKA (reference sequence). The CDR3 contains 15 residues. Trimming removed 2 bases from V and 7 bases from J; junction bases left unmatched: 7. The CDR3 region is CSARSPSGGGGELFF. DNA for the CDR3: TGCAGTGCTAGATCCCCTAGCGGGGGCGGCGGGGAGCTGTTTTTT.

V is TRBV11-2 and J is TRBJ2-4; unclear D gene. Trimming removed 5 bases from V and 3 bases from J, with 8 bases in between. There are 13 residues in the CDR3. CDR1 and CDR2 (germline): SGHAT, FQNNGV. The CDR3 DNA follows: TGTGCCAGCAGCCCCTTGGACAAAAACATTCAGTACTTC. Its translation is CASSPLDKNIQYF.

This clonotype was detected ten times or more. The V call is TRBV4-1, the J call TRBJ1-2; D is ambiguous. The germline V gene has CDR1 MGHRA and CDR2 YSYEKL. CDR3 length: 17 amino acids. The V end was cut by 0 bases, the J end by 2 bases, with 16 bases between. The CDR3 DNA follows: TGCGCCAGCAGCCAAGATAGAGGGTTGGACTTAAACTATGGCTACACCTTC. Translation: CASSQDRGLDLNYGYTF.

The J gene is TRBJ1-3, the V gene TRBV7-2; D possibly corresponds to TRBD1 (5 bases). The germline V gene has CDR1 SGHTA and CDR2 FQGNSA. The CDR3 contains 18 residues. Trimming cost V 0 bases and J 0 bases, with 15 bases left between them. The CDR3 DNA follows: TGTGCCAGCAGCTTAGCGCAACCGGGACCGGCCTCTGGAAACACCATATATTTT. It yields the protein CASSLAQPGPASGNTIYF.

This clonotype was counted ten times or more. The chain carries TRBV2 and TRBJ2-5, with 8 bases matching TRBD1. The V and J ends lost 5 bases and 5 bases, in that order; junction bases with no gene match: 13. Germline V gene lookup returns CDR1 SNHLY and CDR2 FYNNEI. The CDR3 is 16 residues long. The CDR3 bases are TGTGCCAGCAGTTGGTGGACAGGGCAGGGACCGGAGACCCAGTACTTC. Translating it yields CASSWWTGQGPETQYF. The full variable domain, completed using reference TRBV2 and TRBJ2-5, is EPEVTQTPSHQVTQMGQEVILRCVPISNHLYFYWYRQILGQKVEFLVSFYNNEISEKSEIFDDQFSVERPDGSNFTLKIRSTKLEDSAMYFCASSWWTGQGPETQYFGPGTRLLVL.

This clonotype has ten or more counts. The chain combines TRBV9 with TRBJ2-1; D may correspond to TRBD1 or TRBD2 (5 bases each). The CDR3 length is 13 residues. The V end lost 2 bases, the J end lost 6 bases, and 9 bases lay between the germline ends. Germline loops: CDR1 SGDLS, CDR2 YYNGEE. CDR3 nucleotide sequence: TGTGCCAGCAGCGTGGGGGTCTTCAATGAGCAGTTCTTC. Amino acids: CASSVGVFNEQFF.

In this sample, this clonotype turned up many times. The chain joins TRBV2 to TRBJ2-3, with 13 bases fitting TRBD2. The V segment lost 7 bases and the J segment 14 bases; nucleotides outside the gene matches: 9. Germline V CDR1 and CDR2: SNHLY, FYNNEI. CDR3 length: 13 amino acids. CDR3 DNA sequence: TGTGCCAGCATTGGACTAGCGGGGGCACGGAGGTATTTT. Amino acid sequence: CASIGLAGARRYF.

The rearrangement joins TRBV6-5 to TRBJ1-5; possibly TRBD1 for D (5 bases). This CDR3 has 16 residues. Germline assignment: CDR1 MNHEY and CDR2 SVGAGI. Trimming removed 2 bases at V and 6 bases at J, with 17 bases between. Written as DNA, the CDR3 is TGTGCCAGCAGTTACCCGAGTCTTCTTGGGGCTCAGCCCCAGCATTTT. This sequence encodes CASSYPSLLGAQPQHF.

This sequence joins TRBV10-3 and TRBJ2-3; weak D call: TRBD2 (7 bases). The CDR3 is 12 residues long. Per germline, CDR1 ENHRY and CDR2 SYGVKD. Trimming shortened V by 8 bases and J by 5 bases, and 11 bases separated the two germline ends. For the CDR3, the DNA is TGTGCCATCGGGGGGGCACAAGATACGCAGTATTTT. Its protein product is CAIGGAQDTQYF.

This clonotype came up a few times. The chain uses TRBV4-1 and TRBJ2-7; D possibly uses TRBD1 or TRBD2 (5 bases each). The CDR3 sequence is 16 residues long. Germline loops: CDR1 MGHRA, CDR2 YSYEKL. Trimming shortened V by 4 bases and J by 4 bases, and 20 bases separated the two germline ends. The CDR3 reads CASSRLLGAGGYEQYF. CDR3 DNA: TGCGCCAGCAGCCGACTACTCGGGGCGGGCGGGTACGAGCAGTACTTC.

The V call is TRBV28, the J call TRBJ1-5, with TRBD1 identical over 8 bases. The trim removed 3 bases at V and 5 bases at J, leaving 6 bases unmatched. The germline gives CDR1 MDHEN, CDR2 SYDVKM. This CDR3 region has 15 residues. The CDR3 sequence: CASSLDRAFHQPQHF. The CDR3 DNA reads TGTGCCAGCAGTTTGGACAGGGCCTTTCATCAGCCCCAGCATTTT.

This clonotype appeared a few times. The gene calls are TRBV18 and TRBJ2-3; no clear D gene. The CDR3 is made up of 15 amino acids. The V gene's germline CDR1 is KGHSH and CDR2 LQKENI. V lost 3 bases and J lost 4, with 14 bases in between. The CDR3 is CASSPGPPGSDTQYF. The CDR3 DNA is TGTGCCAGCTCACCTGGCCCCCCGGGCTCAGATACGCAGTATTTT.

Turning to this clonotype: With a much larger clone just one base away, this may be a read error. CDR3 DNA sequence: TGTGCCAGCAGCGCGGGACCCTCTCCTCGGGTGACTTTC. Its translation: CASSAGPSPRVTF. The chain employs TRBV5-4 and TRBJ2-6, with a possible D match to TRBD2 (6 bases). The V end was cut by 4 bases, the J end by 17 bases, with 19 bases between. The CDR3 has 13 residues. CDR1 is SGHNT and CDR2 is YYREEE in the germline V gene (reference sequence).

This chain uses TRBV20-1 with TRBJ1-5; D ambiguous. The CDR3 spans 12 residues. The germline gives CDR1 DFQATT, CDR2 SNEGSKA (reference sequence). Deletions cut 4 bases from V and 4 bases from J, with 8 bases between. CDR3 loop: CSAIGGNQPQHF. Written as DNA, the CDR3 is TGCAGTGCTATAGGTGGGAATCAGCCCCAGCATTTT.

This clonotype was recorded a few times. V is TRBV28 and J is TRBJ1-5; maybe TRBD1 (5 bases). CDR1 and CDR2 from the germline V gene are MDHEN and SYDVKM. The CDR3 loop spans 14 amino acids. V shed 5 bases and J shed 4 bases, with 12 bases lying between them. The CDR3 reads CASSVGRQNQPQHF. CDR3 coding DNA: TGTGCCAGCAGTGTTGGGAGACAGAATCAGCCCCAGCATTTT.

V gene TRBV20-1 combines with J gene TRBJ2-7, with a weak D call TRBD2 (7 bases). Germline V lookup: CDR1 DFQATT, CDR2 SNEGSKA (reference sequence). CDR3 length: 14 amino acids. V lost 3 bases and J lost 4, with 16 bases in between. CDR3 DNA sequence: TGCAGTGCTAGTGGCGGGGGCGCAAGGTACGAGCAGTACTTC. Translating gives CSASGGGARYEQYF.

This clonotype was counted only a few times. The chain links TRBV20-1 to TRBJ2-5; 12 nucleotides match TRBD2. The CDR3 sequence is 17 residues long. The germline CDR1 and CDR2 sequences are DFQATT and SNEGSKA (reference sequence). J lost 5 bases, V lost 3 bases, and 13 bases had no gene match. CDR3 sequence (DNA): TGCAGTGCTAGTAGGCTAGCGGGGGGGCCGATAATGGAGACCCAGTACTTC. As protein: CSASRLAGGPIMETQYF.

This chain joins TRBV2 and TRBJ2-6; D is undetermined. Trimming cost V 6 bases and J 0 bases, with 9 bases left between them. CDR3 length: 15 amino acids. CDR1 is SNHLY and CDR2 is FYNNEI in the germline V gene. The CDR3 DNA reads TGTGCCAGCAGAGATTCTAGCTCTGGGGCCAACGTCCTGACTTTC. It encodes CASRDSSSGANVLTF.